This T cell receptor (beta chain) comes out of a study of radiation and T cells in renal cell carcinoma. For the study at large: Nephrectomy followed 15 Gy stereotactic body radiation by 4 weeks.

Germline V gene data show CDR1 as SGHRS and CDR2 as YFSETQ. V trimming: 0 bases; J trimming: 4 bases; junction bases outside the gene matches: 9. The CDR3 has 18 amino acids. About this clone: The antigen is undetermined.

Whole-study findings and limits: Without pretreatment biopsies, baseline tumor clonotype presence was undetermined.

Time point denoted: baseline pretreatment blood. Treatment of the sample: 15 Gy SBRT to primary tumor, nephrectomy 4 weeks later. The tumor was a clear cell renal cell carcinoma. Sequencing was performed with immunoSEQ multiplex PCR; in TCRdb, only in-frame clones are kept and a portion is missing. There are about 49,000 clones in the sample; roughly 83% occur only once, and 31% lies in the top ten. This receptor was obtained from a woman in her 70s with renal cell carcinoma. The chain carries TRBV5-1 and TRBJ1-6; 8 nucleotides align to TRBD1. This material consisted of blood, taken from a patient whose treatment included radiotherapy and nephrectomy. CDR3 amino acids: CASSLDPVTGGYNSPLHF. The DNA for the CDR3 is TGCGCCAGCAGCTTGGACCCCGTTACAGGGGGTTATAATTCACCCCTCCACTTT.